The present TCR beta chain was sequenced within a study of blood T cell repertoires in COVID-19. For the study at large: The origin of the acute and convalescent COVID-19 samples was the United States, Italy and Spain. PBMCs, B-cell-depleted T cells, or T cells provided the cDNA or gDNA that made up the material.

Original handling: Nucleated cell counts were estimated from reference gene primer amplification. Profiling relied on immunoSEQ multiplex PCR, and the TCRdb table lists in-frame clones only, not all of them. V, J and clone size are those of that table, while D and trimming were read from the DNA. This table has over 200,000 clones, roughly 87% appearing once. The germline V and J ends were trimmed by 5 bases and 7 bases, with 12 bases remaining between them. There are 12 residues in the CDR3. Germline V gene sequence: CDR1 MNHEY, CDR2 SMNVEV (reference sequence). The sequenced sample consisted of peripheral blood. This clonotype was sampled from a man in his forties or fifties with active or convalescent COVID-19. The rearrangement joins TRBV27 to TRBJ2-7; D is possibly TRBD2 (5 bases). This CDR3 is CASSPLPGEQYF. The CDR3 nucleotides are TGTGCCAGCAGTCCCCTGCCGGGGGAGCAGTACTTC.